Presented here are 18 T cell receptor beta chains from one specimen sequenced in a study of shared clonotypes between healthy human individuals. Generated by immunoSEQ multiplex PCR, the TCRdb table keeps only in-frame clones and is missing some. The sample holds roughly 2.2 million clones, more than 80% seen once. Sequenced input: naive CD4+ T cells from PBMCs. Subset defined: CD45RA+ positively selected. The source of these receptors is a man younger than 30 in good health. Some clones in this sample may be carry-over from other donors' samples.

J is TRBJ2-6 and V is TRBV7-2; D is undetermined. The germline V and J ends were trimmed by 2 bases and 6 bases, with 8 bases remaining between them. This CDR3 has 14 residues. CDR1 is SGHTA and CDR2 is FQGNSA in the germline V gene. The CDR3 DNA reads as TGTGCCAGCAGCTTACCCAGTGCGGCCAACGTCCTGACTTTC. This gives the protein CASSLPSAANVLTF.

The chain recombines TRBV5-4 with TRBJ1-1; 10 nucleotides agree with TRBD1. V trimming: 6 bases; J trimming: 4 bases; junction bases outside the gene matches: 9. This CDR3 is built from 15 residues. Looked up from germline, CDR1 is SGHNT and CDR2 is YYREEE (reference sequence). The CDR3 protein is CASTLKDRGPTEAFF. CDR3 nucleotide sequence: TGTGCCAGCACACTAAAAGACAGGGGGCCCACTGAAGCTTTCTTT.

This chain links TRBV10-3 with TRBJ2-7; TRBD1 is a possible D gene (6 bases). V was trimmed by 0 bases and J by 1 base, leaving 19 bases between them. The germline CDR1 and CDR2 sequences are ENHRY and SYGVKD. The CDR3 spans 18 residues. The CDR3 loop reads CAISESGSWAGDSYEQYF. CDR3 nucleotide sequence: TGTGCCATCAGTGAGTCGGGTTCGTGGGCAGGGGATTCCTACGAGCAGTACTTC.

V usage is TRBV4-3 and J usage is TRBJ1-3; D not certain. CDR1 is LGHNA and CDR2 is YSLEER in the germline V gene. This CDR3 comprises 17 residues. V lost 2 bases and J 3 bases, leaving 17 bases between the germline ends. CDR3 protein: CASSQTGGPQRGNTIYF. The CDR3 nucleotides read TGCGCCAGCAGCCAAACCGGAGGCCCCCAGCGTGGAAACACCATATATTTT.

This clone appeared once. At the DNA level, this CDR3 is encoded by other sequences in the same sample as well. CDR3 residues: CASSPRPSSYEQYF. In DNA, the CDR3 is TGTGCCAGCAGCCCCCGTCCCAGCTCCTACGAGCAGTACTTC. The chain recombines TRBV9 with TRBJ2-7, with D hard to call. V was shortened by 4 bases and J by 0 bases, with 11 bases between the two germline ends. The CDR3 sequence is 14 residues long. The germline V gene has CDR1 SGDLS and CDR2 YYNGEE.

The rearrangement uses TRBV10-3 and TRBJ2-7, with TRBD2 matching over 9 bases. V shed 10 bases, J shed 1 base, and the junction held 8 bases outside the gene matches. The CDR3 loop spans 14 amino acids. Germline assignment: CDR1 ENHRY and CDR2 SYGVKD. For the CDR3, the DNA is TGTGCCACCGGAGGACTAGCGACTTCCTACGAGCAGTACTTC. It encodes CATGGLATSYEQYF.

The chain couples TRBV6-5 to TRBJ1-5; 8 bases line up with TRBD1. CDR3 length: 13 residues. V lost 7 bases to trimming and J lost 6 bases; unmatched junction nucleotides: 5. CDR1 is MNHEY, CDR2 SVGAGI, per germline. The CDR3 DNA reads TGTGCCAGCACCCAGGGGGCAGGTCAGCCCCAGCATTTT. Its translation is CASTQGAGQPQHF.

CDR3 DNA: TGTGCCAGCAGTTACTCCCGCCTCGAGCAGTACTTC. This translates into CASSYSRLEQYF. The rearrangement joins TRBV6-6 to TRBJ2-5, with D hard to call. The J call is uncertain, as TRBJ2-7 better fits the DNA end. The CDR3 is 12 residues long. CDR1 and CDR2 (germline): MNHNY, SVGAGI (reference sequence).

This chain joins TRBV20-1 and TRBJ2-1; D unclear. The length of the CDR3 is 11 residues. Trimming shortened V by 4 bases and J by 9 bases, and 10 bases separated the two germline ends. Germline CDR1 is DFQATT and CDR2 is SNEGSKA (reference sequence). The chain's CDR3 is CSAKKAVEQFF. DNA of the CDR3: TGCAGTGCTAAAAAGGCCGTTGAGCAGTTCTTC.

This rearrangement joins TRBV11-3 to TRBJ2-3; 10 bases are shared with TRBD2. The CDR3 runs to 14 residues. The ends lost 1 base at V and 5 bases at J; junction bases unmatched: 0. Looked up from germline, CDR1 is SGHNT and CDR2 is YENEEA. Written as DNA, the CDR3 is TGTGCCAGCAGCTTAGGACTAGCGGGAGATACGCAGTATTTT. Its protein is CASSLGLAGDTQYF.

The gene calls are TRBV7-2 and TRBJ2-3; 9 positions agree with TRBD2. This CDR3 is built from 15 residues. Germline lookup yields CDR1 SGHTA and CDR2 FQGNSA. V lost 7 bases to trimming and J lost 6 bases; unmatched junction nucleotides: 11. CDR3 in DNA: TGTGCCAGCACCAATATGGGACTAGCAACGGATACGCAGTATTTT. This sequence encodes CASTNMGLATDTQYF.

This clone appeared once. CDR3 protein: CASRGIPGNTEAFF. CDR3 DNA: TGTGCCAGCAGGGGGATCCCTGGGAACACTGAAGCTTTCTTT. The chain recombines TRBV27 with TRBJ1-1; D gene uncertain. The CDR3 consists of 14 residues. V dropped 6 bases and J dropped 1 base, with 12 bases sitting between them. Germline CDR1 and CDR2: MNHEY and SMNVEV (reference sequence).

This chain joins TRBV6-5 and TRBJ1-2; TRBD1 matches 8 bases. The V gene's germline CDR1 is MNHEY and CDR2 SVGAGI. This CDR3 has 13 residues. The junction had 7 bases not matched to a gene; V was cut back by 5 bases and J by 8 bases. This CDR3 is CASSPDRVFGYTF. In DNA, the CDR3 is TGTGCCAGCAGTCCGGACAGGGTATTCGGCTACACCTTC.

On this clone: In the same sample, other DNA sequences code for this CDR3. The rearrangement links TRBV18 to TRBJ1-4; D ambiguous. The CDR3 runs to 11 residues. Per the germline V gene, CDR1 is KGHSH and CDR2 is LQKENI. The V end was cut by 3 bases, the J end by 8 bases, with 4 bases between. The CDR3 region is CASSPGEKLFF. CDR3 bases: TGTGCCAGCTCACCCGGGGAAAAACTGTTTTTT.

Note on this clone: The same CDR3 can be traced to other DNA sequences in this sample. The rearrangement joins TRBV29-1 to TRBJ2-5; D is perhaps TRBD2 (6 bases). CDR1 is SQVTM and CDR2 is ANQGSEA in the germline V gene. The CDR3 contains 12 residues. Trimming shortened V by 6 bases and J by 4 bases, and 12 bases separated the two germline ends. CDR3: CSVYSGGETQYF. In nucleotides, the CDR3 is TGCAGCGTCTACTCCGGGGGAGAGACCCAGTACTTC. Full variable domain (outside the CDR3, taken from reference TRBV29-1 and TRBJ2-5): SAVISQKPSRDICQRGTSLTIQCQVDSQVTMMFWYRQQPGQSLTLIATANQGSEATYESGFVIDKFPISRPNLTFSTLTVSNMSPEDSSIYLCSVYSGGETQYFGPGTRLLVL.

V usage is TRBV5-1 and J usage is TRBJ2-1, with no clear D. V was clipped by 4 bases and J by 0 bases, with 11 bases between them. This CDR3 comprises 15 residues. Germline V gene lookup returns CDR1 SGHRS and CDR2 YFSETQ. The CDR3 region is CASSTQTSSYNEQFF. In DNA, the CDR3 is TGCGCCAGCAGCACACAGACCAGCTCCTACAATGAGCAGTTCTTC.

This clone appeared a few times. V gene TRBV5-4 combines with J gene TRBJ1-1, with D possibly matching TRBD1 (5 bases). In germline, CDR1 is SGHNT, CDR2 YYREEE (reference sequence). The CDR3 contains 15 residues. Trimming stripped 3 bases from V and 1 base from J, with 13 bases between. The CDR3 loop reads CASSSGVDPNTEAFF. The DNA for the CDR3 is TGTGCCAGCAGCTCGGGGGTAGATCCGAACACTGAAGCTTTCTTT.

The V call is TRBV28, the J call TRBJ2-7; 9 bases match TRBD1. After removal of 5 bases from V and 1 base from J, the junction contained 9 bases not matched to a gene. Per the germline V gene, CDR1 is MDHEN and CDR2 is SYDVKM. The CDR3 length is 16 residues. The CDR3 region has the DNA TGTGCCAGCAGTCGCGAGCTTGGGACAGGGTCCTACGAGCAGTACTTC. It translates to CASSRELGTGSYEQYF.